The source of this T cell receptor beta chain is a study of human T cells and chemical hapten exposure. Study-wide background: Minor volume differences among pooled libraries chiefly drove per-sample TCR yield variation.

Study-level results: The study found that DPC sensitization did not change TCRs above 1 in 1000 frequency.

This clonotype was picked up a small number of times. What it recognizes is unknown. Documented time point: healthy volunteer bleed at 6 weeks. Sequencing started from total RNA isolated from unfractionated whole blood. The V and J ends lost 3 bases and 5 bases respectively, with 16 bases between them. Germline loops: CDR1 SQVTM, CDR2 ANQGSEA. This CDR3 has 14 residues. Individual cDNA molecules had unique molecular identifiers attached to them by the library. In the source study's methods: There were a median of approximately 88,000 TCRs per sample, with a range from 23,224 to 690,600. In TCRdb, the RACE reads were re-called with MiXCR into one record per CDR3 protein. The V and J calls and clone size are TCRdb's, not the authors'. The sample carries tens of thousands of distinct CDR3 sequences, 4.5% to 5.5% recorded once.

The material sequenced was whole blood. V gene TRBV29-1 combines with J gene TRBJ1-1; maybe TRBD1 (5 bases). The TCR originated in a human donor in good health. Some clones in this sample may be carry-over from other donors' samples. CDR3 residues: CSVEKGGVRTEAFF. Here the CDR3 DNA reads TGCAGCGTTGAGAAGGGAGGGGTTAGGACTGAAGCTTTCTTT.